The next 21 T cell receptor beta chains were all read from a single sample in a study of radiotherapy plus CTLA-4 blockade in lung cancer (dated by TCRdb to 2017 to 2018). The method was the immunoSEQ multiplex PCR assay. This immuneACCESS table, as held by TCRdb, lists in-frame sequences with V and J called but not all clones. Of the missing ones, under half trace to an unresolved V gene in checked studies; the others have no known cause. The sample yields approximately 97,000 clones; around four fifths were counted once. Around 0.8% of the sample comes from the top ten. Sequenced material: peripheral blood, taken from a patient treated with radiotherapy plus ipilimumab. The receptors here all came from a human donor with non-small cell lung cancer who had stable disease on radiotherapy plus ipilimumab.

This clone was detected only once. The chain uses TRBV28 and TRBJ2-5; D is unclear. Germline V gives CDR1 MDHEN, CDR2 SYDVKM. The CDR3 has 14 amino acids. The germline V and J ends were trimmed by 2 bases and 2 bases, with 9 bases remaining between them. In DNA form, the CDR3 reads TGTGCCAGCAGTTTAGTAAACCAGCAAGAGACCCAGTACTTC. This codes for CASSLVNQQETQYF.

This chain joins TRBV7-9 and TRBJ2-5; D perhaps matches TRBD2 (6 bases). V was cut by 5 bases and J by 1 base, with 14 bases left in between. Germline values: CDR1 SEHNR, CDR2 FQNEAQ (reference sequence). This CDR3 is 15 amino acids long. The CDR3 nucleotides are TGTGCCAGCAGCCGGACCAGCGGGCCCCAAGAGACCCAGTACTTC. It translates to CASSRTSGPQETQYF.

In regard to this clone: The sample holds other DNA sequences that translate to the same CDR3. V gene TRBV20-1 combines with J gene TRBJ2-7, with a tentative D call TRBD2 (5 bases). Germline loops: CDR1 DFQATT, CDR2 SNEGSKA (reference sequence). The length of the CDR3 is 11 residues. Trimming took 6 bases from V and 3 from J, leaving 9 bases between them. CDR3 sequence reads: CSAAGGYEQYF. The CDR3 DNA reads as TGCAGTGCCGCGGGTGGCTACGAGCAGTACTTC.

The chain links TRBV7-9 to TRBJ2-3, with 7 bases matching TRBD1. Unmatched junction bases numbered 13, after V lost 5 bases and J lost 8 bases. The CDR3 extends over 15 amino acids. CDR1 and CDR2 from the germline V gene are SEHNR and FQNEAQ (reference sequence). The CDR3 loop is CASSDRGQTSGTQYF. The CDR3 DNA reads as TGTGCCAGCAGCGACCGGGGACAGACGTCGGGTACGCAGTATTTT.

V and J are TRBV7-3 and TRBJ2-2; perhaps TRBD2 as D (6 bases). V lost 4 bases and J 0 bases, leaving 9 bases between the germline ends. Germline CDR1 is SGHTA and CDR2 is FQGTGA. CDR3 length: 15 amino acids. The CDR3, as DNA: TGTGCCAGCAGCTCTACGGGAGCGAACACCGGGGAGCTGTTTTTT. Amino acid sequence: CASSSTGANTGELFF.

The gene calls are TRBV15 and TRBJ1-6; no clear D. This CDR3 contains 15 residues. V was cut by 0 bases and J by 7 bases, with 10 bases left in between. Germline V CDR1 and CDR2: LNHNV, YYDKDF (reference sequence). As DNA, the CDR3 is TGTGCCACCAGCAGAGATTTGGCCGACAATTCACCCCTCCACTTT. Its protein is CATSRDLADNSPLHF.

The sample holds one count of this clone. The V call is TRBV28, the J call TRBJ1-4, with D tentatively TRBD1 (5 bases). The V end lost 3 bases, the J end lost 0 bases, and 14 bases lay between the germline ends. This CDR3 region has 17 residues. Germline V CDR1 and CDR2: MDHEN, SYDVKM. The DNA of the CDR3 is TGTGCCAGCAGTTTGACGGGGCCCAGCCCAACTAATGAAAAACTGTTTTTT. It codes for CASSLTGPSPTNEKLFF.

Here the CDR3 DNA reads TGTGCCAGCAGCTTTGGAAACTACGAGCAGTACTTC. This encodes CASSFGNYEQYF. The rearrangement links TRBV28 to TRBJ2-7; D is uncertain. Trimming stripped 6 bases from V and 3 bases from J, with 9 bases between. There are 12 residues in the CDR3. Germline-derived CDR1 and CDR2 are MDHEN and SYDVKM.

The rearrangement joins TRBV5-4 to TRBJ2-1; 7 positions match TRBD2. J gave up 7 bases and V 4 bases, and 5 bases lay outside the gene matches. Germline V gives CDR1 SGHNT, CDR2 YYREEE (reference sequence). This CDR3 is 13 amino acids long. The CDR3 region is CASSPGGGNEQFF. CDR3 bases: TGTGCCAGCAGCCCGGGCGGGGGAAATGAGCAGTTCTTC.

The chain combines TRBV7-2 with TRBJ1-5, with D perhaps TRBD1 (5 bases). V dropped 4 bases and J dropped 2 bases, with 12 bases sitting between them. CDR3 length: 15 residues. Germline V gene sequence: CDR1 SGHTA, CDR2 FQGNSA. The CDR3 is CASSSGLGGNQPQHF. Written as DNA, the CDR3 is TGTGCCAGCAGCTCGGGGCTGGGGGGCAATCAGCCCCAGCATTTT.

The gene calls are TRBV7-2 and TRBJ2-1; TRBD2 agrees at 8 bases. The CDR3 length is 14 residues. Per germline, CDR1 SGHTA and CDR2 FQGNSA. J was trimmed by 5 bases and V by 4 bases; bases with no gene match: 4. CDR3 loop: CASSSVLADNEQFF. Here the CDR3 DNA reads TGTGCCAGCAGCTCCGTACTAGCGGACAATGAGCAGTTCTTC.

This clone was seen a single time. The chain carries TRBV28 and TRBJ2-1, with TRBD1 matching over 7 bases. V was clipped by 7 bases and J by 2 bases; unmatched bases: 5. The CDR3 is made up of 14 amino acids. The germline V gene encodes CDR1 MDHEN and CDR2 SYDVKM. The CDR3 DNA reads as TGTGCCAGCACCTTAGGGGGCCCCTACAATGAGCAGTTCTTC. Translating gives CASTLGGPYNEQFF.

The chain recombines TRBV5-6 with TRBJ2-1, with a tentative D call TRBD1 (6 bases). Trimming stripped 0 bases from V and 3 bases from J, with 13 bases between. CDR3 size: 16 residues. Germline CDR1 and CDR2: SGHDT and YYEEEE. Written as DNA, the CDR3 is TGTGCCAGCAGCTTGGAACAGGGCCGAATCTACAATGAGCAGTTCTTC. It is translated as CASSLEQGRIYNEQFF.

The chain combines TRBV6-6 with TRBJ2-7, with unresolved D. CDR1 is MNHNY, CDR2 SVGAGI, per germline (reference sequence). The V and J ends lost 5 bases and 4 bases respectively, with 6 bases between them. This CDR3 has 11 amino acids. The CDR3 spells CASSEAYEQYF. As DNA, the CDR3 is TGTGCCAGCAGTGAGGCGTACGAGCAGTACTTC.

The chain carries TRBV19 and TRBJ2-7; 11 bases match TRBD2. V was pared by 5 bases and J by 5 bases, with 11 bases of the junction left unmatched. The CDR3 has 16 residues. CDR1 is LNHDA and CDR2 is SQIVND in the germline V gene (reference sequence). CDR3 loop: CASSVTSGVLGNEQYF. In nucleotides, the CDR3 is TGTGCCAGTAGTGTGACTAGCGGGGTCCTCGGGAACGAGCAGTACTTC.

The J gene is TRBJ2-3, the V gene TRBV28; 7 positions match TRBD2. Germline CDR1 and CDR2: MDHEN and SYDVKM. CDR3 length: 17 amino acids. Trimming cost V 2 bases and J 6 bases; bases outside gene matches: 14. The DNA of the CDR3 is TGTGCCAGCAGTTTACACCCGCTAGCGGCCCGGGACGATACGCAGTATTTT. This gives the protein CASSLHPLAARDDTQYF.

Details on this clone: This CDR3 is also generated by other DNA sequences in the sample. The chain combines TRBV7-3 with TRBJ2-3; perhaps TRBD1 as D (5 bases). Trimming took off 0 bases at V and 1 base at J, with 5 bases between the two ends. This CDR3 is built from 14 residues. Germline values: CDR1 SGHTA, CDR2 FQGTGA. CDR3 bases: TGTGCCAGCAGCTTAACAGGGGGCACAGATACGCAGTATTTT. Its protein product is CASSLTGGTDTQYF.

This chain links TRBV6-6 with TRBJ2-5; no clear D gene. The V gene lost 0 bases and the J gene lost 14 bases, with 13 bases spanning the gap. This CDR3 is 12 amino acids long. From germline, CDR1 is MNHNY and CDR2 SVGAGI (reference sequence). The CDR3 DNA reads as TGTGCCAGCAGTTACTCGAGGCAAGATCTTTACTTC. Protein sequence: CASSYSRQDLYF.

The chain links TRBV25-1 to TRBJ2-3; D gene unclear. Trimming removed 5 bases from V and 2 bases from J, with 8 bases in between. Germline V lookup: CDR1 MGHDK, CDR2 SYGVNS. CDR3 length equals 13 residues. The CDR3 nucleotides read TGTGCCAGCAGTCTCTTGGACACAGATACGCAGTATTTT. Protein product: CASSLLDTDTQYF.

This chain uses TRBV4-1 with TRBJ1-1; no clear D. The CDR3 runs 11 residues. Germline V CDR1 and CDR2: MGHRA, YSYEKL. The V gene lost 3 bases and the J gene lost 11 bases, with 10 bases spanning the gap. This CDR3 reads CASSHYGVAFF. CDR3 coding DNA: TGCGCCAGCAGCCATTATGGGGTGGCTTTCTTT.

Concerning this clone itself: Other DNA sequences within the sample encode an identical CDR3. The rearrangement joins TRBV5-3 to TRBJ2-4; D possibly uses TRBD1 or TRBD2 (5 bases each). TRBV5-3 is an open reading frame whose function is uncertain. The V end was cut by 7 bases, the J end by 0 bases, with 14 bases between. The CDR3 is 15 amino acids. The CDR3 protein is CARGEGSLAKNIQYF. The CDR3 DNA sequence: TGTGCCAGAGGCGAGGGGTCCTTAGCCAAAAACATTCAGTACTTC.